The sequence of this TCR beta chain was determined in a study of blood T cell repertoires in COVID-19. Only in-frame clones appear in the TCRdb table, and some are missing; sequencing was by immunoSEQ multiplex PCR. The profile shows 350,000 to 500,000 clones, roughly 84% of them singletons. The CDR3 is 15 residues long. CDR1 is LNHDA and CDR2 is SQIVND in the germline V gene (reference sequence). Losses at the gene ends were 3 bases for V and 2 bases for J; bases not matched to a gene: 6. This sequence originates from a woman in her late teens or twenties who had been exposed to COVID-19. Specimen: PBMCs or T cells enriched from blood (not recorded which). The chain combines TRBV19 with TRBJ1-1, with 7 nucleotides matching TRBD1. The CDR3 DNA reads as TGTGCCAGTAGTATCCCCAGGGGGAAAAACACTGAAGCTTTCTTT. This sequence encodes CASSIPRGKNTEAFF.